Following are 19 T cell receptor beta chains from one sample sequenced in a study of OX40 agonist ivuxolimab in advanced cancers. The method was immunoSEQ multiplex PCR; TCRdb's version includes in-frame clones alone and lacks a portion of them. Altogether tens of thousands of clones are present, approximately 88% being singletons, with the ten largest covering around a quarter. Sequencing was performed on CD4+ or CD8+ T cells sorted from blood, taken in a trial of the OX40 agonist ivuxolimab. The source is an adult with an advanced solid tumor such as melanoma, head and neck, liver or kidney cancer.

This clone was picked up one time. The CDR3 sequence: CASRTSRVLHEQYF. The CDR3 DNA follows: TGTGCCAGCAGGACAAGCCGAGTATTGCACGAGCAGTACTTC. The chain joins TRBV6-5 to TRBJ2-7, with D hard to call. CDR1 is MNHEY and CDR2 is SVGAGI in the germline V gene. The CDR3 covers 14 residues. V shed 6 bases and J shed 5 bases, with 17 bases lying between them.

The chain links TRBV5-6 to TRBJ2-5; D uncertain. The length of the CDR3 is 14 residues. With 0 bases removed from V and 5 bases from J, the gap between germline ends came to 11 bases. CDR1 is SGHDT and CDR2 is YYEEEE in the germline V gene. The CDR3 DNA follows: TGTGCCAGCAGCTTGGTTGGGGAAGCGGAGACCCAGTACTTC. It is translated as CASSLVGEAETQYF.

The chain recombines TRBV4-1 with TRBJ1-5; 9 bases match TRBD1. Germline-derived CDR1 and CDR2 are MGHRA and YSYEKL. There are 15 residues in the CDR3. With 2 bases clipped from V and 7 bases from J, the junction kept 6 bases outside the gene matches. The CDR3 nucleotides read TGCGCCAGCAGCCAAATCACAGGGGGCGGACAGCCCCAGCATTTT. This sequence encodes CASSQITGGGQPQHF.

This clone was observed once. The J gene is TRBJ1-1, the V gene TRBV29-1, with a weak D call TRBD1 (6 bases). V was clipped by 3 bases and J by 10 bases, with 15 bases between them. CDR1 and CDR2 (germline): SQVTM, ANQGSEA. This CDR3 spans 12 amino acids. The CDR3 nucleotides read TGCAGCGTTGAGACCAGGGGTATTGGAGCTTTCTTT. Protein product: CSVETRGIGAFF.

The table lists this clone with a count of one. The chain carries TRBV5-5 and TRBJ2-2; 10 positions match TRBD1. The CDR3 has 16 amino acids. The germline CDR1 and CDR2 sequences are SGHKS and YYEKEE (reference sequence). The V segment lost 7 bases and the J segment 1 base; nucleotides outside the gene matches: 7. The CDR3 sequence is CASSGTGALNTGELFF. CDR3 nucleotides: TGTGCCAGCTCTGGGACAGGGGCCCTGAACACCGGGGAGCTGTTTTTT.

The chain couples TRBV2 to TRBJ2-1; 7 bases match TRBD2. The CDR3 loop spans 13 amino acids. V gave up 8 bases and J gave up 6 bases; unmatched junction bases: 7. The V gene's germline CDR1 is SNHLY and CDR2 FYNNEI. CDR3 coding DNA: TGTGCCAGCTCTGCGGGAGACGGCAATGAGCAGTTCTTC. The encoded protein is CASSAGDGNEQFF.

The rearrangement joins TRBV27 to TRBJ2-5, with D maybe TRBD1 (6 bases). The CDR3 runs to 14 residues. The germline CDR1 and CDR2 sequences are MNHEY and SMNVEV (reference sequence). V lost 6 bases, J lost 6 bases, and 17 bases lay in between. For the CDR3, the DNA is TGTGCCAGCAGCCTCAACAGGGATCTCAAGACCCAGTACTTC. Translation: CASSLNRDLKTQYF.

This chain uses TRBV11-2 with TRBJ2-2; D is uncertain. V shed 4 bases and J shed 5 bases, with 8 bases lying between them. Germline V gene lookup returns CDR1 SGHAT and CDR2 FQNNGV. The CDR3 covers 13 residues. The CDR3 DNA reads as TGTGCCAGCAGCTCCGACGGAACCGGGGAGCTGTTTTTT. Translation gives CASSSDGTGELFF. Variable domain in full (rest from reference TRBV11-2 and TRBJ2-2): EAGVAQSPRYKIIEKRQSVAFWCNPISGHATLYWYQQILGQGPKLLIQFQNNGVVDDSQLPKDRFSAERLKGVDSTLKIQPAKLEDSAVYLCASSSDGTGELFFGEGSRLTVL.

This chain links TRBV5-1 with TRBJ2-7; D might be TRBD1 (7 bases). Germline CDR1 SGHRS, CDR2 YFSETQ. The CDR3 covers 14 residues. Trimming took off 1 base at V and 3 bases at J, with 11 bases between the two ends. CDR3: CASSLRQGGYEQYF. The CDR3 region has the DNA TGCGCCAGCAGCTTGCGCCAGGGGGGCTACGAGCAGTACTTC.

V gene TRBV27 combines with J gene TRBJ2-7; D ambiguous. V gave up 3 bases and J gave up 2 bases, with 8 bases separating them. Germline V gene lookup returns CDR1 MNHEY and CDR2 SMNVEV (reference sequence). The CDR3 totals 13 residues. CDR3 loop: CASSFGSTYEQYF. In DNA form, the CDR3 reads TGTGCCAGCAGTTTTGGGTCCACCTACGAGCAGTACTTC.

The chain is built from TRBV28 and TRBJ2-2; weak D call: TRBD2 (5 bases). Germline V gene lookup returns CDR1 MDHEN and CDR2 SYDVKM. This CDR3 contains 15 residues. Trimming left V 5 bases short and J 3 bases short, with 13 bases between. The CDR3 sequence is CASSSGSVDTGELFF. CDR3 in DNA: TGTGCCAGCAGTAGCGGTAGCGTCGACACCGGGGAGCTGTTTTTT.

In this sample, this clone turned up once. CDR3 bases: TGTGCCAGCAGCCCTCCATGGACTAGCGGGGTCTACGAGCAGTACTTC. It specifies CASSPPWTSGVYEQYF. The chain joins TRBV7-9 to TRBJ2-7, with 12 bases matching TRBD2. The CDR3 has 16 amino acids. Trimming took 5 bases from V and 3 from J; bases not matched to a gene: 8. Per germline, CDR1 SEHNR and CDR2 FQNEAQ (reference sequence).

The sample holds a few counts of this clone. This same CDR3 is encoded by further DNA sequences in the sample. This rearrangement joins TRBV7-3 to TRBJ1-1, with D tentatively TRBD1 (5 bases). The CDR3 has 13 amino acids. V gave up 2 bases and J gave up 5 bases, with 9 bases separating them. Germline lookup yields CDR1 SGHTA and CDR2 FQGTGA. Here the CDR3 reads CASSLGGITEAFF. The CDR3, as DNA: TGTGCCAGCAGCTTAGGGGGGATAACTGAAGCTTTCTTT.

The rearrangement links TRBV27 to TRBJ2-7, with 7 bases identical to TRBD2. The J segment lost 7 bases and the V segment lost 4 bases, leaving 10 bases of the junction unmatched. Per germline, CDR1 MNHEY and CDR2 SMNVEV (reference sequence). The CDR3 runs 14 residues. CDR3 DNA: TGTGCCAGCAGTTCCGGGACTCCCGGGAGGGAGCAGTACTTC. Encoded protein: CASSSGTPGREQYF.

Relative to its sample, this clone is medium-sized (0.01 to 0.1%). This chain connects TRBV19 to TRBJ2-2, with TRBD1 as a possible D gene (6 bases). Looked up from germline, CDR1 is LNHDA and CDR2 is SQIVND (reference sequence). This CDR3 spans 17 amino acids. V lost 5 bases to trimming and J lost 0 bases, with 16 bases between them. Here the CDR3 reads CASSFLSGQSNTGELFF. In DNA form, the CDR3 reads TGTGCCAGTAGTTTTCTATCGGGACAATCGAACACCGGGGAGCTGTTTTTT.

V and J are TRBV9 and TRBJ2-1; 8 nucleotides match TRBD2. There are 13 residues in the CDR3. The junction had 5 bases not matched to a gene; V was cut back by 4 bases and J by 8 bases. Germline V gene data show CDR1 as SGDLS and CDR2 as YYNGEE. CDR3 in DNA: TGTGCCAGCAGCCCCGAGACTAGCGATGAGCAGTTCTTC. Translated: CASSPETSDEQFF.

V gene TRBV6-5 combines with J gene TRBJ1-2; a weak D match, TRBD1 (6 bases). V was shortened by 0 bases and J by 5 bases, with 13 bases between the two germline ends. Germline lookup yields CDR1 MNHEY and CDR2 SVGAGI. CDR3 length equals 15 residues. Here the CDR3 reads CASSYSGQLIYGYTF. Here the CDR3 DNA reads TGTGCCAGCAGTTACTCGGGACAACTTATTTATGGCTACACCTTC.

The V gene is TRBV11-2, the J gene TRBJ1-5; D not resolved. The CDR3 totals 14 residues. The germline V and J ends were trimmed by 4 bases and 7 bases, with 14 bases remaining between them. The germline V gene encodes CDR1 SGHAT and CDR2 FQNNGV. The CDR3 sequence: CASSSARSGQPQHF. CDR3 bases: TGTGCCAGCAGCTCGGCCAGGAGCGGGCAGCCCCAGCATTTT.

The genes are TRBV6-1 and TRBJ2-7, with 10 bases that match TRBD1. CDR1 MNHNS and CDR2 SASEGT come from the germline V gene. The CDR3 has 14 residues. After removal of 8 bases from V and 5 bases from J, the junction contained 9 bases not matched to a gene. The DNA of the CDR3 is TGTGCCAGCGAGAAGGGACAGGGGATCAACGAGCAGTACTTC. It specifies CASEKGQGINEQYF.